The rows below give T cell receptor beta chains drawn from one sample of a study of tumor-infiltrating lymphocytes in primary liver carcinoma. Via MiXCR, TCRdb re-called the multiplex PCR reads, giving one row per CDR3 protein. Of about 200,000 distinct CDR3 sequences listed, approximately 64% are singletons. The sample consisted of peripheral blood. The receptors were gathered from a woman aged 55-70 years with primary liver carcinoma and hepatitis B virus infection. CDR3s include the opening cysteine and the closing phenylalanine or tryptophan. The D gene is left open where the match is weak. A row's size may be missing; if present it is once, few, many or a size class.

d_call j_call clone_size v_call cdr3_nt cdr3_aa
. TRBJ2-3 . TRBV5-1 TGCGCCAGCAGCTTGACTCACAAAGATACGCAGTATTTT CASSLTHKDTQYF
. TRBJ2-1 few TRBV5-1 TGCGCCAGCAGCTTGGGGCAGGGGAGCGATGAGCAGTTCTTC CASSLGQGSDEQFF
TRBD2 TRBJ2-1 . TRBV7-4 TGTGCCAGCAGCCCTCAGGGAGGGGCTAGCGGGAGCCACGGAGAGCAGTTCTTC CASSPQGGASGSHGEQFF
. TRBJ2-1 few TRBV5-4 TGTGCCAGCAGCTTCCCCCTGGGGGGAGAGCAGTTCTTC CASSFPLGGEQFF
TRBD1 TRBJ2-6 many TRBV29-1 TGCAGCGTGGGACAGAGCTCTGGGGCCAACGTCCTGACTTTC CSVGQSSGANVLTF
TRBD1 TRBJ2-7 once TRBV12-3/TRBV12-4 TGTGCCAGCAGTCCACCGGGACAGGGGTACGAGCGGTATTTC CASSPPGQGYERYF
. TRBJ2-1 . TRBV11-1 TGTGCCAGCAGCTTAATGTCTAGCCGGGGCAATGAGCGATTCTTC CASSLMSSRGNERFF
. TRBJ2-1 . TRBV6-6 TGTGCCAGCAGTTCAGTCGAGAGGGCCTACAATGGGCAGTTCTTC CASSSVERAYNGQFF
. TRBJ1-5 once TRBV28 TGTGCCAGCAGAGGAGACGGGACAATTAATCAGCCCCAGCATTTT CASRGDGTINQPQHF
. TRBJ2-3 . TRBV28 TGTGCCAGCATACAGGCGGGCAGCACAGATACGCAGTATTTT CASIQAGSTDTQYF
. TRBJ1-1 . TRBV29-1 TGCAGCTTTCAACGTGATATGTGGAGTGAAGCTCTCTTT CSFQRDMWSEALF
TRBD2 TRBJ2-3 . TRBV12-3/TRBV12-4 TGTGCCAGCAGGGATGGGTCAAGCGGGAGGGGGAGCACAGATACGCAGTATTTT CASRDGSSGRGSTDTQYF
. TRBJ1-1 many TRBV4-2 TGTGCCAGCAGCCAAGTCACCGCAGGGGCTGGGGACGCTGAAGCTTTCTTT CASSQVTAGAGDAEAFF
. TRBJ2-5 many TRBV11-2 TGTGCCAGCAGCTTAGCGGAGGCACGGGAGACCCAGTACTTC CASSLAEARETQYF
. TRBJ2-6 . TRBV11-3 TGTGCCAGCAGCTTAAAGATGACTGGGGCCAACGTCCTGACTTTC CASSLKMTGANVLTF
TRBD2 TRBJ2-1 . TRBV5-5 TGTACCAGAAGCTTCCCGGGACTAGCTAGACCCAATGAGCAGTTCTTC CTRSFPGLARPNEQFF
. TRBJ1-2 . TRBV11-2 TGTGCCAGCAGCTTAGAGGGGAATACTAACTATGACTACACCTTC CASSLEGNTNYDYTF
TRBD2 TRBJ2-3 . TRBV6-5 TGTGCCAGCAAGTCAAAGCGGGGCACAGTTACGCAGTATTTT CASKSKRGTVTQYF
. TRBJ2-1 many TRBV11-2 TGTGCCAGCAGCTTAGGGGAATGGGGGCCCAACAATGAGCAGTTCTTC CASSLGEWGPNNEQFF
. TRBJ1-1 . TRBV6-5 TGTGCCAGCAGTTACCACCCTAAAGCTTTCTTT CASSYHPKAFF
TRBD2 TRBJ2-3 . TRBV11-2 TGTGCCAGGAGCTTAGTGGGACTAGCGACTAGTACAGATACACAGTATTTT CARSLVGLATSTDTQYF
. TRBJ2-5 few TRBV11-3 TGTGCAAGCAGGGACCGCGGGACAGAGGGGAAGACCCAGTACTTC CASRDRGTEGKTQYF
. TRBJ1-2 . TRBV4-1 TGCGCCAGCAGCCAAGTTCCACAACGGGGCTTCCATGGCTACACCTTC CASSQVPQRGFHGYTF
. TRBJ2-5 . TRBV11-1 TGTGCCAGCGGATCGGACAGCCAAGAGATCCAGTACTTC CASGSDSQEIQYF
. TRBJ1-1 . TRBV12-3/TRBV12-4 TGTGCCAGCAGTTTAGATGGATGGCTGTCTGAAGCTTTATTT CASSLDGWLSEALF
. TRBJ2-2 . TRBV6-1 TGTACCATCAGTGACGGGGGCCAAACTAACACCGGGGAGCTGTTTTTT CTISDGGQTNTGELFF
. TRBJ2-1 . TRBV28 TGTGCCAGCAGTCTACTAGAGGGAGACGGGAATGAGCAGTTCTTC CASSLLEGDGNEQFF
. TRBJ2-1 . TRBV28 TGTGTCAGCAGTTTCGGACGTAGCTCCGGGATCGACAATGAGCAGTTCTTC CVSSFGRSSGIDNEQFF
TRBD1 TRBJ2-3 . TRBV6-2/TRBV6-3 TGTGCCAGCAGTTACTCGAGGTCCAGCGGAGACGGGACAGATACGCGGTATTTT CASSYSRSSGDGTDTRYF
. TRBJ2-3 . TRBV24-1 TGTGCCACCAGTGGCCTAGGCAGGGGAAGGAACGCAGATACGCAGTATTTT CATSGLGRGRNADTQYF
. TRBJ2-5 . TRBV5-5 TGTGCCAGCAGCTTTGGGTTTAGGGGGGACGAGACCCAGTACTTC CASSFGFRGDETQYF
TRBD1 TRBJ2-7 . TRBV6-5 TGCGCCAGCAGTGTGGGACAGGGACTCTCCTACGAGCAGTGCTTC CASSVGQGLSYEQCF
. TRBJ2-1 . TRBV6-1 TGTGTCAGCAGTGGGGGAGGCTCCTACAATGAGCAGTTCTTC CVSSGGGSYNEQFF
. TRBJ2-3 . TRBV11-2 TGTGCCAGCAGCCAGGGGTCTCGGGGGTATAGACAGTATTTT CASSQGSRGYRQYF
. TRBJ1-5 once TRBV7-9 TGTGCCAGCAGCCCCGAAAGGGTTAGTAGCAATCAGCCCCAGCATTTT CASSPERVSSNQPQHF
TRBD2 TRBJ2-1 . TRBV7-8 TGTGCCAACAGCTTAGGGGTCTGGGCTAGCGGACGGGATGAGCAGTTCTTC CANSLGVWASGRDEQFF
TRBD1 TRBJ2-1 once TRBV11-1 TGTGCCAGCAGCAACCGGGGACAGGGGGGAGCCAATGACCAGTTCTTC CASSNRGQGGANDQFF
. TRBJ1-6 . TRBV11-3 TGTGCCAGCAGCTCTGACAGTCATAATTCATCACTCCACTTT CASSSDSHNSSLHF
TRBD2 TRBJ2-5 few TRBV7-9 TGTGCCAGCAGCTATCGGGCTAGCGGGATTGAGACCCAGTACTTC CASSYRASGIETQYF
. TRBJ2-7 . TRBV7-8 TGTGCCAGCGGGCTCCCGATGCGCGATCAGTACTTC CASGLPMRDQYF
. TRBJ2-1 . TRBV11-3 TGTGTCAGCAGCTCCAACCTAGTGGGCCAAGCTGAGCACTTCTTC CVSSSNLVGQAEHFF
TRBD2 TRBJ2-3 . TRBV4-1 TGCGCCAGCAGCCAAGGGAATAGCGGGAGGGCCACAGCTACGCAGTATTTT CASSQGNSGRATATQYF
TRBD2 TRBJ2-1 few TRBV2 TGTGCCAGCAGTGTAGCGGGAGGGTACAATGAGCAGTTCTTC CASSVAGGYNEQFF
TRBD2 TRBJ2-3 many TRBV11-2 TGTGCCAGCAGCACACGGACTAGCGGGAGACAAAATACGCAGTATTTT CASSTRTSGRQNTQYF
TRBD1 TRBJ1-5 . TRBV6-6 TGTGCGTGCAGATTCAGGGGGTCCAATCAGCCCCAGCATTTT CACRFRGSNQPQHF
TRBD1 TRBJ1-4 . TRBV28 TGTGCCAGCAAAACAGGGGGCGGTTGGAAACTGTTTTTT CASKTGGGWKLFF
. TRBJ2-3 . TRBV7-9 TGTGCCAGCAGCTTGGATGCATCTAGCACAGATACGCAGTATTTT CASSLDASSTDTQYF
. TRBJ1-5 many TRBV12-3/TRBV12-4 TGTGCCAGCAGTCCGCGGACCGGGCCCCAGCATTTT CASSPRTGPQHF
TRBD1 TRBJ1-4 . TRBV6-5 TGTGCCAGCAGAGGACAGGGGGAAAAACTGTTTTTT CASRGQGEKLFF
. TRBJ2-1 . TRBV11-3 TGTACCAGCGGCGCTAGCTCCTACAATGAGCAGTTCTTC CTSGASSYNEQFF
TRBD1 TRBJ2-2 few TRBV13 TGTGCCAGCAGCCCCTGGACAGGGAACACCGGGGAGCTGTTTTTT CASSPWTGNTGELFF
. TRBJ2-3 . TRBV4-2 TGTGCCAGCAGCAAGGGAAGGGAAACTTGCACAGACACGCAGTATTTT CASSKGRETCTDTQYF